This TCR beta chain was obtained from a study of blood T cell repertoires in COVID-19. On the study more broadly: Spain, Italy and the United States supplied samples that represented acute and convalescent COVID-19. The cDNA or gDNA used as material had been derived from T cells, B-cell-depleted T cells, or PBMCs.

CDR1 is SGHDT, CDR2 YYEEEE, per germline. J was trimmed by 10 bases and V by 4 bases; bases with no gene match: 10. CDR3 size: 15 residues. Per the authors' pipeline: The authors estimated nucleated cell counts from reference gene primer amplification. This table comes from immunoSEQ multiplex PCR, and its TCRdb copy is limited to in-frame clones, with some not included. Clone size and V and J calls were adopted from that table, with D and trimming inferred from the DNA. The sample yields about 160,000 clones, over 60% seen once. Sequencing was done on a sample of peripheral blood. This clonotype was sampled from a man aged 60 to 75 with acute or convalescent COVID-19. This sequence joins TRBV5-6 and TRBJ1-6; 8 positions agree with TRBD1. This CDR3 reads CASSIGTGGGSPLHF. The DNA for the CDR3 is TGTGCCAGCAGCATCGGGACAGGAGGAGGCTCACCCCTCCACTTT.